This T cell receptor beta chain came from a study of cytomegalovirus exposure and HLA in healthy donors. Overall study results and limits: Reportedly, TCR beta sequences accurately predicted HLA-A and HLA-B alleles in most subjects.

A multiplex PCR was run with 60 Vbeta primers and 13 Jbeta primers. Method: immunoSEQ multiplex PCR; TCRdb's copy keeps in-frame clones and lacks some. The data contain more than 95,000 clones, 60% to 80% of them seen just once; the ten biggest clones take up roughly 15%. With respect to this clone: Its matching antigen is unknown.

The CDR3 is made up of 12 amino acids. The V gene lost 3 bases and the J gene lost 8 bases, with 5 bases spanning the gap. In germline, CDR1 is MDHEN, CDR2 SYDVKM. The sequencing input was PBMCs. The rearrangement links TRBV28 to TRBJ1-6; no definite D call. The clonotype comes from a man aged 50 or older in good health and CMV-seropositive. This chain's CDR3 is CASSLRDSPLHF. The CDR3 bases are TGTGCCAGCAGTTTGAGGGATTCACCCCTCCACTTT.